Given below is one T cell receptor beta chain in context. Random-hexamer reverse transcription was applied to roughly 0.5 to 1 ug RNA. TCRdb ran MiXCR on the immunoSEQ multiplex PCR reads and lists one entry per CDR3 protein. The data contain hundreds of thousands of distinct CDR3 sequences, 80% to 95% of them seen just once; the ten biggest clones take up about 0.07%. The source of the sample is a study of CD8 T cells in Susac syndrome. V gave up 1 base and J gave up 9 bases, with 12 bases separating them. CDR3 length equals 13 residues. Germline V CDR1 and CDR2: LGHDT, YNNKEL (reference sequence). The sequenced sample was CD4+ T cells from PBMCs. V gene TRBV3-1 combines with J gene TRBJ1-1; D is undetermined. The origin of this receptor is a human donor with multiple sclerosis. The CDR3, as DNA: TGTGCCAGCAGCCAAGTTGGAAGGCGGCAAGCTTTCTTT. Translation: CASSQVGRRQAFF.